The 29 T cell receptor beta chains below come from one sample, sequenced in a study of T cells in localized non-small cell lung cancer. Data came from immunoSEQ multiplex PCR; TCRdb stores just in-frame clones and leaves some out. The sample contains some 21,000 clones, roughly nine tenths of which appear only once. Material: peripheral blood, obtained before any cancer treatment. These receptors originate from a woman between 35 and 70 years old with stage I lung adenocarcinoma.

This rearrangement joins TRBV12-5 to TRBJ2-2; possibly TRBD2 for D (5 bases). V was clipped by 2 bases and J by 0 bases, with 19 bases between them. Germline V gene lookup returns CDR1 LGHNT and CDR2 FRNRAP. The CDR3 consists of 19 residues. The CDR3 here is CASGLRGVEAFANTGELFF. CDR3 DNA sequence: TGTGCTAGTGGTTTGCGAGGTGTGGAGGCGTTCGCGAACACCGGGGAGCTGTTTTTT.

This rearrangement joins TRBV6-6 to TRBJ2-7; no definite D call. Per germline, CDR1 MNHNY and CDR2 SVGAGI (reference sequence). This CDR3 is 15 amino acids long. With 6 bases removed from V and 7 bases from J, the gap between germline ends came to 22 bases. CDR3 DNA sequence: TGTGCCAGCAGCCCCATGGCCCCGAAGGTGGGAGAGCAGTACTTC. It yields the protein CASSPMAPKVGEQYF.

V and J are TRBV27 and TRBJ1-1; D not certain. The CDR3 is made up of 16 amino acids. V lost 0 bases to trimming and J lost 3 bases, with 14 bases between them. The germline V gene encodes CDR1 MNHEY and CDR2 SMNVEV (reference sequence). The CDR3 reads CASSLSGPGSYTEAFF. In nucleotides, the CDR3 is TGTGCCAGCAGTTTATCCGGGCCCGGATCTTACACTGAAGCTTTCTTT.

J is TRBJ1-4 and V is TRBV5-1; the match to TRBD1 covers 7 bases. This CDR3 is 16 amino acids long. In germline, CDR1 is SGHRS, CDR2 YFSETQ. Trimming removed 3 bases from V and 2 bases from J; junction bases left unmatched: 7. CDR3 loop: CASSSTGQTTNEKLFF. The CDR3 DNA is TGCGCCAGCAGCTCAACGGGACAGACCACTAATGAAAAACTGTTTTTT.

CDR3 bases: TGTGCCAGTATAAATCCCGGGACTAGCGGGAGTAATGAGCAGTTCTTC. Translation: CASINPGTSGSNEQFF. The genes are TRBV19 and TRBJ2-1; 14 bases line up with TRBD2. The CDR3 has 16 residues. Germline lookup yields CDR1 LNHDA and CDR2 SQIVND (reference sequence). J was trimmed by 7 bases and V by 7 bases; bases with no gene match: 9.

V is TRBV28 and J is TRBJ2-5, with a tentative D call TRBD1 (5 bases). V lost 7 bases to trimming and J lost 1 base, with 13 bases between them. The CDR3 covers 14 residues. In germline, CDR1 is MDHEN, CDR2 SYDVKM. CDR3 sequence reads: CASNRAGRQETQYF. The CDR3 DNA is TGTGCCAGCAACCGAGCAGGGCGCCAAGAGACCCAGTACTTC.

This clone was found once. CDR3 in DNA: TGTGCCAGTAGTATAGATAGCGGGAGCTCCTACAATGAGCAGTTCTTC. It yields the protein CASSIDSGSSYNEQFF. This chain connects TRBV19 to TRBJ2-1; TRBD2 matches at 9 bases. V gave up 0 bases and J gave up 0 bases; unmatched junction bases: 0. The CDR3 consists of 16 residues. The germline gives CDR1 LNHDA, CDR2 SQIVND (reference sequence).

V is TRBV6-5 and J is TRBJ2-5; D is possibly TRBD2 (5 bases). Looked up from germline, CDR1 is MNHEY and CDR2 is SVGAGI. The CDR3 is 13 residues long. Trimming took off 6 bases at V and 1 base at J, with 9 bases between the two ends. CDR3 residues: CASRRTAQETQYF. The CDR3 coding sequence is TGTGCCAGCAGAAGGACTGCCCAAGAGACCCAGTACTTC.

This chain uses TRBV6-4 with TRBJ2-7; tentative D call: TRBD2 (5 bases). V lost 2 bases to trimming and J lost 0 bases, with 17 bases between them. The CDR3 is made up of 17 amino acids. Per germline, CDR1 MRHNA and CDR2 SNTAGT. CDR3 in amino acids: CASSDGGSKESSYEQYF. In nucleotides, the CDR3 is TGTGCCAGCAGTGACGGTGGGAGTAAGGAAAGCTCCTACGAGCAGTACTTC.

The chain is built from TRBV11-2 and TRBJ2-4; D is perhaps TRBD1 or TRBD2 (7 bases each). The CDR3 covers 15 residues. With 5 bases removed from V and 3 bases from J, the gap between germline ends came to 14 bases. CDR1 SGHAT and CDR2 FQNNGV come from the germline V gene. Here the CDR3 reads CASSQGGTDKNIQYF. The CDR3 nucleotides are TGTGCCAGCAGCCAGGGGGGGACAGACAAAAACATTCAGTACTTC.

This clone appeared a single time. The CDR3 protein is CAAQGASYGYTF. For the CDR3, the DNA is TGTGCCGCGCAGGGCGCCTCCTATGGCTACACCTTC. The V call is TRBV10-3, the J call TRBJ1-2; the D gene is possibly TRBD1 (5 bases). Germline V gives CDR1 ENHRY, CDR2 SYGVKD. V was clipped by 11 bases and J by 4 bases, with 14 bases between them. This CDR3 is built from 12 residues.

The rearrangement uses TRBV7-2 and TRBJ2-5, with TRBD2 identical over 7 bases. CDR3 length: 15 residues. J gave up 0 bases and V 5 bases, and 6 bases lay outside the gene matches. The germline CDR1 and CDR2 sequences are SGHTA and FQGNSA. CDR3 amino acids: CASSPRRGNQETQYF. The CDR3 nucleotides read TGTGCCAGCAGCCCAAGGCGGGGGAACCAAGAGACCCAGTACTTC.

The CDR3 loop reads CASSFLGNTIYF. The CDR3 DNA sequence: TGTGCCAGCAGCTTCCTTGGAAACACCATATATTTT. This rearrangement joins TRBV7-9 to TRBJ1-3; D not resolved. CDR1 is SEHNR and CDR2 is FQNEAQ in the germline V gene (reference sequence). The germline V and J ends were trimmed by 3 bases and 3 bases, with 3 bases remaining between them. The CDR3 covers 12 residues.

CDR3 sequence reads: CAWSEGRSPLHF. The CDR3, as DNA: TGTGCCTGGTCTGAGGGTCGGTCACCCCTCCACTTT. V and J are TRBV30 and TRBJ1-6; D remains ambiguous. Between the trimmed V and J ends, which lost 5 bases and 10 bases, there was a span of 12 bases. This CDR3 region has 12 residues. CDR1 is GTSNPN, CDR2 SVGIG, per germline (reference sequence).

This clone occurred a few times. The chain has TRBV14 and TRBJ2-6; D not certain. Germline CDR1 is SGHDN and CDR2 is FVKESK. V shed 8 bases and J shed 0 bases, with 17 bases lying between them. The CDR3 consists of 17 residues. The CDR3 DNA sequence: TGTGCCAGCCGCAAGTCTGGCACCTTCTCTGGGGCCAACGTCCTGACTTTC. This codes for CASRKSGTFSGANVLTF. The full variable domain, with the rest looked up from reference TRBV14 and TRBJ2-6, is EAGVTQFPSHSVIEKGQTVTLRCDPISGHDNLYWYRRVMGKEIKFLLHFVKESKQDESGMPNNRFLAERTGGTYSTLKVQPAELEDSGVYFCASRKSGTFSGANVLTFGAGSRLTVL.

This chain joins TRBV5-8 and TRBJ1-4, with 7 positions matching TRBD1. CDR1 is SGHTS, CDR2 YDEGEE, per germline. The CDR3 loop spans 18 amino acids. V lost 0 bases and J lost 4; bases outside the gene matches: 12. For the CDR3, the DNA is TGTGCCAGCAGCTTGGTGGGGGGGGACAGCGTGGGTAATGAAAAACTGTTTTTT. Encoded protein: CASSLVGGDSVGNEKLFF.

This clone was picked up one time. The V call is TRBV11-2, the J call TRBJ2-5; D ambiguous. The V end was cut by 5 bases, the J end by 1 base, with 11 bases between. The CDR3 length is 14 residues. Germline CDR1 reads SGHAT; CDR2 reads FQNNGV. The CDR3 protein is CASSPIQGQETQYF. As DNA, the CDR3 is TGTGCCAGCAGCCCAATCCAAGGCCAAGAGACCCAGTACTTC.

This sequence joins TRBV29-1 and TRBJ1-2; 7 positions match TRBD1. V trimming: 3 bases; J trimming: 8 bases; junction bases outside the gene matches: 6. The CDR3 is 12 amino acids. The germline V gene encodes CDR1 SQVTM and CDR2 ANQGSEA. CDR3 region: CSVEGTAPGYTF. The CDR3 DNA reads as TGCAGCGTTGAGGGGACAGCTCCCGGCTACACCTTC.

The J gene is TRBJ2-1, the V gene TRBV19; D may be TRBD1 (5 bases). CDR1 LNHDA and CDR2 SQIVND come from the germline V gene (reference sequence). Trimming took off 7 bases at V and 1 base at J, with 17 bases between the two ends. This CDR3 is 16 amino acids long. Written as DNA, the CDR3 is TGTGCCAGTACCAAAGGGGCGGACCCATCCTACAATGAGCAGTTCTTC. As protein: CASTKGADPSYNEQFF.

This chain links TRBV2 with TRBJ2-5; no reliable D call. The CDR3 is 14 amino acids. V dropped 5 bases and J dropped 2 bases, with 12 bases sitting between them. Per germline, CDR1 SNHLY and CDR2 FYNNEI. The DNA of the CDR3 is TGTGCCAGCAGTCTACAACAGAAACAAGAGACCCAGTACTTC. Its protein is CASSLQQKQETQYF.

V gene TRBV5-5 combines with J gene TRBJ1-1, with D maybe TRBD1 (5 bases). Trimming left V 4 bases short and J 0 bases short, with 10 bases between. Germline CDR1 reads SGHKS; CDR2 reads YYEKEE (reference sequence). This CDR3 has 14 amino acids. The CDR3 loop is CASSIGAVNTEAFF. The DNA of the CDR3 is TGTGCCAGCAGCATCGGGGCGGTGAACACTGAAGCTTTCTTT. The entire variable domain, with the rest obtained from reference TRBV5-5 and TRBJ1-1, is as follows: DAGVTQSPTHLIKTRGQQVTLRCSPISGHKSVSWYQQVLGQGPQFIFQYYEKEERGRGNFPDRFSARQFPNYSSELNVNALLLGDSALYLCASSIGAVNTEAFFGQGTRLTVV.

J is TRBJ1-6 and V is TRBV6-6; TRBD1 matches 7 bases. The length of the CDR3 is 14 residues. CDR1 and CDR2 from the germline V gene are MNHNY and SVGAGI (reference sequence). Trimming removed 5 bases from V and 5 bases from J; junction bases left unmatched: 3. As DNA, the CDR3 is TGTGCCAGCAGTAAGGGACAGCATAATTCACCCCTCCACTTT. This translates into CASSKGQHNSPLHF.

The CDR3 loop reads CASSLRGAGGYTF. As DNA, the CDR3 is TGTGCCAGCAGCTTGCGGGGGGCGGGCGGCTACACCTTC. V is TRBV5-6 and J is TRBJ1-2, with a weak D call TRBD1 (6 bases). Germline V gene sequence: CDR1 SGHDT, CDR2 YYEEEE. Trimming shortened V by 1 base and J by 8 bases, and 12 bases separated the two germline ends. The length of the CDR3 is 13 residues. Using reference TRBV5-6 and TRBJ1-2 for the parts outside the CDR3, the full variable domain is DAGVTQSPTHLIKTRGQQVTLRCSPKSGHDTVSWYQQALGQGPQFIFQYYEEEERQRGNFPDRFSGHQFPNYSSELNVNALLLGDSALYLCASSLRGAGGYTFGSGTRLTVV.

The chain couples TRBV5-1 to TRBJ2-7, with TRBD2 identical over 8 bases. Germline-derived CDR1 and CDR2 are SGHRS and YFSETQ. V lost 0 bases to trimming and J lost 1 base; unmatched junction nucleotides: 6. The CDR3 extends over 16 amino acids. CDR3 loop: CASSLVGGRTSYEQYF. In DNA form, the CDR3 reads TGCGCCAGCAGCTTGGTTGGCGGGAGGACTTCCTACGAGCAGTACTTC.

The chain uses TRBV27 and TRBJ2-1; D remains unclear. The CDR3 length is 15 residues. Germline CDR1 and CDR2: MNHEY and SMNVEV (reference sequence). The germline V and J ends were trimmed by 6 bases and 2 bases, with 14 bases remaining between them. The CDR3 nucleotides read TGTGCCAGCAGACCCTCTAGGATTCCCTACAATGAGCAGTTCTTC. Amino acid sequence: CASRPSRIPYNEQFF.

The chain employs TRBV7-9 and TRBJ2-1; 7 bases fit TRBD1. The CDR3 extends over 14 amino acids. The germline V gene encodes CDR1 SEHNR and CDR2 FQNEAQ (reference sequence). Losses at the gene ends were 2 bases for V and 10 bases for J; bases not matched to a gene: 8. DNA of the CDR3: TGTGCCAGCAGCTTAAGGGACAGCACACCAGAGCAGTTCTTC. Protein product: CASSLRDSTPEQFF.

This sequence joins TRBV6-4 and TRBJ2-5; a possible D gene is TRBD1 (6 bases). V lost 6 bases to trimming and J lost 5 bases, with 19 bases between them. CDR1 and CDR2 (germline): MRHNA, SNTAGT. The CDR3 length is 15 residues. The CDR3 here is CASRGLTHREETQYF. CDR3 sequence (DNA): TGTGCCAGCAGAGGACTTACTCACAGGGAGGAGACCCAGTACTTC.

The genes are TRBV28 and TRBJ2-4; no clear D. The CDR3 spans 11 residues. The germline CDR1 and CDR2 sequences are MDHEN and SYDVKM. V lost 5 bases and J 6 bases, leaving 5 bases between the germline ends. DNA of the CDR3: TGTGCCAGCAGTACCCTAAACATTCAGTACTTC. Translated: CASSTLNIQYF.

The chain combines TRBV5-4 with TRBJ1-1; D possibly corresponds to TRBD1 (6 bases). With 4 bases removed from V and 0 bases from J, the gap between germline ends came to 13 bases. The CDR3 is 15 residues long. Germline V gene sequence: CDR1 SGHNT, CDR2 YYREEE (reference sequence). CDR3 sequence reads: CASSPMDRLNTEAFF. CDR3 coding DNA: TGTGCCAGCAGCCCCATGGACAGATTGAACACTGAAGCTTTCTTT.